This T cell receptor beta chain emerged from a study of T cell responses to AZD1222 COVID-19 vaccine. Trimming removed 6 bases from V and 11 bases from J, with 17 bases in between. CDR3 length: 13 amino acids. The germline V gene has CDR1 SNHLY and CDR2 FYNNEI. The method was immunoSEQ multiplex PCR; TCRdb's version includes in-frame clones alone and lacks a portion of them. Of about 48,000 clones in the sample, approximately 86% were seen once. The sample here was peripheral blood, taken 28 days after the second AZD1222 dose. This TCR came from an adult who received the AZD1222 COVID-19 vaccine. The chain joins TRBV2 to TRBJ1-5; D might be TRBD1 (6 bases). The CDR3 loop is CASRDSDIPTQHF. The CDR3 DNA reads TGTGCCAGCAGGGACAGCGACATCCCGACCCAGCATTTT.